This TCR beta chain emerged from a study of blood T cell repertoires in COVID-19. Sequencing was performed with immunoSEQ multiplex PCR; in TCRdb, only in-frame clones are kept and a portion is missing. Among about 280,000 clones listed, approximately 86% were seen once. The clonotype comes from a man younger than 35 with active or convalescent COVID-19. Sequencing was done on a sample of peripheral blood.

CDR3 bases: TGTGCCAGCAGTGAAGCGCGGAGTCAGCCCCAGCATTTT. Its protein is CASSEARSQPQHF. V gene TRBV2 combines with J gene TRBJ1-5, with D hard to call. The V gene's germline CDR1 is SNHLY and CDR2 FYNNEI. V was cut by 0 bases and J by 6 bases, with 6 bases left in between. CDR3 size: 13 residues.